The 18 T cell receptor beta chains listed next were all sequenced from one sample in a study of T cells in Graves' hyperthyroidism and ophthalmopathy. It was RNA transcripts that yielded the amplified TCR beta CDR3 regions. The HTBI primer set served for first-round RT-PCR of the TCR CDR3. MiXCR was run by TCRdb on the multiplex PCR reads, yielding one entry per CDR3 protein. Of under 750,000 distinct CDR3 sequences in the sample, around 19% were seen once. The source material was blood. The receptors originated from a woman aged 45 to 65 with Graves' hyperthyroidism that later progressed to Graves' ophthalmopathy.

The chain joins TRBV13 to TRBJ2-3; TRBD1 matches 7 bases. This CDR3 contains 14 residues. In germline, CDR1 is PRHDT, CDR2 FYEKMQ (reference sequence). Losses at the gene ends were 5 bases for V and 8 bases for J; bases not matched to a gene: 10. DNA for the CDR3: TGTGCCAGCAGCAGCGACAGGGCGCGAGGTACGCAGTATTTT. It translates to CASSSDRARGTQYF.

On this clonotype itself: Mismatch with germline at one junction end may stem from a read error. DNA for the CDR3: TGCAGTGGTAGAGTAGCGGGAAGCTCCTACAATGAGCAGTTCTTC. Translating gives CSGRVAGSSYNEQFF. The gene calls are TRBV20-1 and TRBJ2-1; TRBD2 aligns across 8 bases. The CDR3 has 15 amino acids. Germline V gene data show CDR1 as DFQATT and CDR2 as SNEGSKA (reference sequence).

The chain has TRBV4-1 and TRBJ2-5, with TRBD2 matching 9 bases. The ends lost 4 bases at V and 0 bases at J; junction bases unmatched: 9. This CDR3 region has 17 residues. Germline-derived CDR1 and CDR2 are MGHRA and YSYEKL. CDR3 in DNA: TGCGCCAGCAGCCCCCTGGGACTAGCCGACCACCAAGAGACCCAGTACTTC. This encodes CASSPLGLADHQETQYF.

The table lists this clonotype with many counts. The V gene is TRBV6-2 or TRBV6-3, the J gene TRBJ2-2; D gene uncertain. The CDR3 extends over 14 amino acids. V was clipped by 2 bases and J by 5 bases, with 9 bases between them. Per germline, CDR1 MNHEY and CDR2 SVGEGT. CDR3 residues: CASSYPPGTGELFF. DNA of the CDR3: TGTGCCAGCAGTTACCCCCCTGGGACCGGGGAGCTGTTTTTT.

The J gene is TRBJ2-4, the V gene TRBV12-3 or TRBV12-4; D remains unclear. This CDR3 contains 14 residues. The V end lost 1 base, the J end lost 3 bases, and 7 bases lay between the germline ends. The CDR3 DNA sequence: TGTGCCAGCAGTTTAGGTCAGCTCAAAAACATTCAGTACTTC. This sequence encodes CASSLGQLKNIQYF.

This chain links TRBV10-2 with TRBJ2-5, with D possibly being TRBD1 (6 bases). Trimming removed 4 bases from V and 3 bases from J, with 12 bases in between. Germline V CDR1 and CDR2: WSHSY, SAAADI. The CDR3 totals 14 residues. The CDR3 sequence is CASSVSGAEETQYF. The CDR3 DNA follows: TGCGCCAGCAGTGTATCAGGGGCGGAAGAGACCCAGTACTTC.

This clonotype turned up a few times. One junction end does not reproduce the germline sequence, and a read error may be involved. The J gene is TRBJ1-2, the V gene TRBV11-1; possibly TRBD1 for D (5 bases). CDR3 length: 15 residues. The V gene's germline CDR1 is SGHAT and CDR2 FQDESV (reference sequence). CDR3 in amino acids: CASSLAPGLSYGYTF. In DNA, the CDR3 is TGCGCCAGCAGCTTGGCCCCGGGGCTCAGCTATGGCTACACCTTC.

A word on this clonotype: This may be a read error, as it is one base from a much larger clone. V is TRBV7-2 and J is TRBJ1-1; no reliable D call. Germline V CDR1 and CDR2: SGHTA, FQGNSA. The CDR3 is made up of 12 amino acids. The CDR3 here is CASSLVVVEALF. For the CDR3, the DNA is TGTGCCAGCAGCTTAGTGGTTGTTGAAGCTCTCTTT. Filled out from reference TRBV7-2 and TRBJ1-1, the complete variable domain reads GAGVSQSPSNKVTEKGKDVELRCDPISGHTALYWYRQSLGQGLEFLIYFQGNSAPDKSGLPSDRFSAERTGGSVSTLTIQRTQQEDSAVYLCASSLVVVEALFGQGTRLTVV.

This clonotype was seen more than once but under ten times. V is TRBV9 and J is TRBJ2-3, with 12 nucleotides matching TRBD2. Trimming removed 5 bases from V and 5 bases from J; junction bases left unmatched: 9. The CDR3 runs 16 residues. Germline V gives CDR1 SGDLS, CDR2 YYNGEE. In nucleotides, the CDR3 is TGTGCCAGCAGGGCATCTAGCGGGGGGGCCGGAGATACGCAGTATTTT. The encoded protein is CASRASSGGAGDTQYF.

The sample holds many counts of this clonotype. V usage is TRBV30 and J usage is TRBJ2-7; 8 bases match TRBD1. Trimming took 5 bases from V and 5 from J; bases not matched to a gene: 8. Germline V gene data show CDR1 as GTSNPN and CDR2 as SVGIG (reference sequence). This CDR3 region has 13 residues. The CDR3 loop reads CAWAVDRDNEQYF. DNA for the CDR3: TGTGCCTGGGCTGTGGACAGGGACAACGAGCAGTACTTC.

This clonotype has more than one count but fewer than ten. The rearrangement joins TRBV20-1 to TRBJ2-3; TRBD2 matches at 12 bases. The CDR3 has 17 amino acids. From germline, CDR1 is DFQATT and CDR2 SNEGSKA (reference sequence). The V segment lost 5 bases and the J segment 2 bases; nucleotides outside the gene matches: 11. CDR3 nucleotide sequence: TGCAGTGCTCCTACTAGCGGGGGGCTCTCAATCACAGATACGCAGTATTTT. Its protein is CSAPTSGGLSITDTQYF.

This clonotype was counted only a few times. The chain uses TRBV4-1 and TRBJ2-1, with 7 bases lining up with TRBD2. This CDR3 is built from 16 residues. With V trimmed by 5 bases and J by 5 bases, 12 bases remained unmatched. Germline assignment: CDR1 MGHRA and CDR2 YSYEKL. The CDR3 DNA sequence: TGCGCCAGCAGCTTTAGCGGGCCTAACGGTCACAATGAGCAGTTCTTC. Its translation is CASSFSGPNGHNEQFF.

A few counts support this clonotype. The genes are TRBV27 and TRBJ1-6; maybe TRBD1 (5 bases). This CDR3 has 16 residues. V lost 3 bases and J lost 7, with 16 bases in between. Germline V gene data show CDR1 as MNHEY and CDR2 as SMNVEV (reference sequence). The CDR3 coding sequence is TGTGCCAGCAGTTTCAGGGCGGTCGTCGCCAATTCACCCCTCCACTTT. Protein sequence: CASSFRAVVANSPLHF.

Ten or more counts support this clonotype. The V and J genes are TRBV12-3 or TRBV12-4 and TRBJ2-7; the D gene is possibly TRBD1 (5 bases). The CDR3 length is 14 residues. V was trimmed by 2 bases and J by 2 bases, leaving 10 bases between them. Here the CDR3 reads CASSLTTDTYEQYF. In DNA, the CDR3 is TGTGCCAGCAGTTTAACTACGGACACCTACGAGCAGTACTTC.

The table lists this clonotype with many counts. The chain links TRBV11-2 to TRBJ1-6; 8 bases match TRBD1. V shed 3 bases and J 12 bases; nucleotides not matched to a gene: 7. The CDR3 runs 14 residues. Germline CDR1 reads SGHAT; CDR2 reads FQNNGV. The DNA of the CDR3 is TGTGCCAGCAGCTTGGGGACAGGACTGCTACCCCTCCACTTT. It is translated as CASSLGTGLLPLHF. Full variable domain (remainder filled in from reference TRBV11-2 and TRBJ1-6): EAGVAQSPRYKIIEKRQSVAFWCNPISGHATLYWYQQILGQGPKLLIQFQNNGVVDDSQLPKDRFSAERLKGVDSTLKIQPAKLEDSAVYLCASSLGTGLLPLHFGNGTRLTVT.

This clonotype was found many times. The genes are TRBV3-1 and TRBJ2-7, with 9 bases lining up with TRBD1. This CDR3 is 14 amino acids long. Trimming cost V 5 bases and J 6 bases; bases outside gene matches: 8. In germline, CDR1 is LGHDT, CDR2 YNNKEL (reference sequence). The CDR3 region has the DNA TGTGCCAGCAGCTGGGACAGGGACGGACGCGAGCAGTACTTC. Amino acids: CASSWDRDGREQYF.

In its sample, this clonotype was seen many times. This rearrangement joins TRBV20-1 to TRBJ1-3; D is uncertain. Germline assignment: CDR1 DFQATT and CDR2 SNEGSKA (reference sequence). This CDR3 has 16 residues. The V end lost 3 bases, the J end lost 3 bases, and 18 bases lay between the germline ends. CDR3 residues: CSASVYIGTIGNTIYF. In DNA form, the CDR3 reads TGCAGTGCTAGCGTTTACATTGGTACCATTGGAAACACCATATATTTT.

The chain is built from TRBV7-9 and TRBJ2-3; D might be TRBD1 (8 bases). The ends were cut back, 6 bases at V and 3 bases at J, with 16 bases in the middle. Germline V gene lookup returns CDR1 SEHNR and CDR2 FQNEAQ (reference sequence). This CDR3 comprises 15 residues. The DNA of the CDR3 is TGTGCCAGCAGAAGCGGGGACAGGAGGACAGATACGCAGTATTTT. This encodes CASRSGDRRTDTQYF.